What follows is one T cell receptor (beta chain) and its context. V was pared by 0 bases and J by 6 bases, with 12 bases between. Germline assignment: CDR1 SGHDT and CDR2 YYEEEE. This CDR3 contains 14 residues. In the authors' workflow: ImmunoSEQ gave junction-only sequences without quality scores, so filtering differed. The data were produced by immunoSEQ multiplex PCR, yet TCRdb's version contains in-frame clones alone and is incomplete. V and J calls and clone size follow that table, whereas D and trimming were derived from the DNA. Of over a million clones in the sample, approximately 76% are singletons; the top ten hold approximately 1.5%. These data belong to a study of shared clonotypes between healthy human individuals.

The TCR was taken from a young man in good health. The V gene is TRBV5-6, the J gene TRBJ1-2, with D unclear. Sequenced material: memory CD4+ T cells sorted from blood. The subset denotes: CD45RA-negative fraction. The CDR3 sequence: CASSLERRVNGYTF. Written as DNA, the CDR3 is TGTGCCAGCAGCTTGGAGCGCCGGGTCAATGGCTACACCTTC.